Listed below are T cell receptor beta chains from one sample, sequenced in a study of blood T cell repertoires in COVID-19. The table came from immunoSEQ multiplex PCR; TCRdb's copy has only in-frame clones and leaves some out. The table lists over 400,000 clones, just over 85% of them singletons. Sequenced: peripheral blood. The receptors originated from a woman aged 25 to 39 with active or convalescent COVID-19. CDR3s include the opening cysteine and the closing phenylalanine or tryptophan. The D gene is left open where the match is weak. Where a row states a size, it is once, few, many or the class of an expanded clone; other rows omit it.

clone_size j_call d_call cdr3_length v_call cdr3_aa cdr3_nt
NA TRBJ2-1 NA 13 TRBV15 CATSMNRGNEQFF TGTGCCACCAGCATGAATCGGGGCAATGAGCAGTTCTTC
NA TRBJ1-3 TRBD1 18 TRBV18 CASSPPNRQGASGNTIYF TGTGCCAGCTCACCACCAAATAGGCAGGGGGCATCTGGAAACACCATATATTTT
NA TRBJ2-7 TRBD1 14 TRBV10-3 CAISGGQGSYEQYF TGTGCCATCAGTGGTGGACAGGGGTCCTACGAGCAGTACTTC
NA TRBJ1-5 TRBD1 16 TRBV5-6 CASSFSGGDSNQPQHF TGTGCCAGCAGCTTCTCAGGGGGCGATAGCAATCAGCCCCAGCATTTT
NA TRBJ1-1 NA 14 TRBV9 CASSVDGQGTEAFF TGTGCCAGCAGCGTAGACGGGCAGGGCACTGAAGCTTTCTTT
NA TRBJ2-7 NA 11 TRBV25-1 CASSPQYEQYF TGTGCCAGCAGCCCCCAGTACGAGCAGTACTTC
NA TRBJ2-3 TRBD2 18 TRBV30 CAWSVKYGASGFTDTQYF TGTGCCTGGAGTGTAAAGTATGGGGCTAGCGGATTCACAGATACGCAGTATTTT
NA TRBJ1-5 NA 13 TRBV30 CAWSGQGHGPQHF TGTGCCTGGAGTGGGCAGGGACACGGCCCCCAGCATTTT
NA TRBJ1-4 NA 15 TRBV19 CASSSRQALNEKLFF TGTGCCAGTAGTAGTCGACAGGCCCTGAATGAAAAACTGTTTTTT
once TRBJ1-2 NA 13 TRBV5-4 CDSSPDSNYGYTF TGTGACAGCAGCCCCGACAGTAACTATGGCTACACCTTC
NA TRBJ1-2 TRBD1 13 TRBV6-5 CASSFRDRNGYTF TGTGCCAGCAGTTTCCGGGACAGGAATGGCTACACCTTC
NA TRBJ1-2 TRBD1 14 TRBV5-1 CASGTGQLNYGYTF TGCGCCAGCGGGACAGGGCAGCTTAACTATGGCTACACCTTC
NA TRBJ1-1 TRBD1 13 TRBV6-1 CASSEYGTAEAFF TGTGCCAGCAGTGAGTACGGGACAGCTGAAGCTTTCTTT
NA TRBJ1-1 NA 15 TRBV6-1 CASSESGRGNTEAFF TGTGCCAGCAGTGAGTCGGGCCGGGGAAACACTGAAGCTTTCTTT
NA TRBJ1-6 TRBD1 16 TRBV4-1 CASSRNTGGVNSPLHF TGCGCCAGCAGCCGAAACACAGGGGGCGTTAATTCACCCCTCCACTTT
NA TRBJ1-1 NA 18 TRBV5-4 CASSLGTGRGGLNTEAFF TGTGCCAGCAGCTTGGGAACAGGGAGGGGAGGGCTGAACACTGAAGCTTTCTTT
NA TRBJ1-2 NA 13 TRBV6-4 CASTPSRGLGYTF TGTGCCAGCACTCCCTCCAGGGGTCTCGGCTACACCTTC
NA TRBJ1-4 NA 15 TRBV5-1 CASRQDITTNEKLFF TGCGCCAGCAGACAGGACATCACAACTAATGAAAAACTGTTTTTT
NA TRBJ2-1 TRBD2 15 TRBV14 CASSPLAGGGNEQFF TGTGCCAGCAGCCCACTAGCGGGAGGGGGCAATGAGCAGTTCTTC
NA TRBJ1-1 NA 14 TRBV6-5 CASSYTGSNTEAFF TGTGCCAGCAGTTATACAGGGTCAAACACTGAAGCTTTCTTT
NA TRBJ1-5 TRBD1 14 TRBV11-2 CASSLTGLNQPQHF TGTGCCAGCAGCCTGACAGGGTTAAATCAGCCCCAGCATTTT
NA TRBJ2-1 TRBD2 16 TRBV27 CASSSLFAGVGNEQFF TGTGCCAGCAGTTCCCTTTTTGCGGGAGTAGGGAATGAGCAGTTCTTC
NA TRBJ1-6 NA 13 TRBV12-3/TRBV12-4 CASSPKGSSPLHF TGTGCCAGCAGTCCCAAAGGGAGTTCACCCCTCCACTTT
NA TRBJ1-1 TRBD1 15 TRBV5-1 CASSLAGQGKTEAFF TGCGCCAGCAGCTTGGCCGGACAGGGCAAAACTGAAGCTTTCTTT
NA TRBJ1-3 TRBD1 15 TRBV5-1 CASSVTGDRGNTIYF TGCGCCAGCAGCGTGACAGGGGACCGTGGAAACACCATATATTTT
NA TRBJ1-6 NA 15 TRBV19 CASTQGIAYNSPLHF TGTGCCAGCACCCAGGGGATAGCCTATAATTCACCCCTCCACTTT
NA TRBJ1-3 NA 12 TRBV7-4 CASSPPGNTIYF TGTGCCAGCAGCCCTCCCGGAAACACCATATATTTT
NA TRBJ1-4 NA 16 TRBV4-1 CASSQQYRGPNEKLFF TGCGCCAGCAGCCAGCAATACCGGGGTCCGAATGAAAAACTGTTTTTT
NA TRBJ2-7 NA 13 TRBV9 CASSVADRYEQYF TGTGCCAGCAGCGTAGCAGACAGGTACGAGCAGTACTTC
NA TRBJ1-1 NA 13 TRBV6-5 CASGPGLHTEAFF TGTGCCAGCGGCCCTGGGCTACACACTGAAGCTTTCTTT
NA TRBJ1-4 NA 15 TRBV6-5 CASSYSGGGNEKLFF TGTGCCAGCAGTTACTCTGGGGGAGGGAATGAAAAACTGTTTTTT